Listed below are T cell receptor beta chains from one sample, sequenced in a study of T cells in Graves' hyperthyroidism and ophthalmopathy. In TCRdb, the multiplex PCR reads were re-called with MiXCR into one record per CDR3 protein. This table has about 640,000 distinct CDR3 sequences, around 21% appearing once. The specimen sequenced was blood. These TCRs come from a man aged 25 to 40 with Graves' ophthalmopathy. The CDR3 runs from the conserved cysteine through the conserved F or W. D genes are given only for firm matches. For some rows the clone size is stated as once, few or many, or as a class when expanded; others skip it.

j_call d_call clone_size v_call cdr3_nt cdr3_aa
TRBJ2-7 . many TRBV3-1 TGTGCCAGCAGCCTGCGAACCTACGAGCAGTACTTC CASSLRTYEQYF
TRBJ2-5 . many TRBV7-9 TGTGCCAGCAGCTTAGGGGGGGACGCCCAAGAGACCCAGTACTTC CASSLGGDAQETQYF
TRBJ2-5 . few TRBV10-3 TGTGCCATCAGCGAGCCGACTAGAGGAGAGACCCAGTACTTC CAISEPTRGETQYF
TRBJ1-1 . . TRBV4-1 TGCGCCAGCAGCCAAGATCCTACAAACACTGAAGCTTTCTTT CASSQDPTNTEAFF
TRBJ2-4 TRBD1 many TRBV12-3/TRBV12-4 TGTGCCAGCAGTCCGACAGGGGCGGGTGCCAAAAACATTCAGTACTTC CASSPTGAGAKNIQYF
TRBJ2-1 TRBD1 . TRBV6-2/TRBV6-3 TGTGCCACCACATGGGCTCGGACAGGGAACAGGGCTGAGCAGTTCTTC CATTWARTGNRAEQFF
TRBJ1-2 . . TRBV30 TGTGCCTGGAGTGTACAGACCCTGCTCACCTTC CAWSVQTLLTF
TRBJ2-7 TRBD2 . TRBV29-1 TGCAGCGTTGAGGCACTAGCGGGAGGATCCATCGAGCAGTACTTC CSVEALAGGSIEQYF
TRBJ2-7 . . TRBV5-6 TGTGCCAGCAAAAAACAGGTGACCTACGAGCAGTACTTC CASKKQVTYEQYF
TRBJ2-3 TRBD2 . TRBV28 TGTGCCAGCAGTTTTGGGACTAGCGGGTTCACAGATACGCAGTATTTT CASSFGTSGFTDTQYF
TRBJ2-1 TRBD2 few TRBV19 TGTGCCAGTAGTAACCCTCTGAGCGGGGGCCTTGGTGAGCAGTTCTTC CASSNPLSGGLGEQFF
TRBJ2-7 TRBD2 . TRBV15 TGTGCCACCAGCAGAGAGGGGAGGGAAGTCTACGAGCAGTACTTC CATSREGREVYEQYF
TRBJ2-7 TRBD2 many TRBV12-3/TRBV12-4 TGTGCCAGCAGACCAGCGGGAGGTCCCTACGAGCAGTACTTC CASRPAGGPYEQYF
TRBJ2-1 . . TRBV15 TGTGCCACCAGCAGAGTCGGGAGTACCTACAATGAGCAGTTCTTC CATSRVGSTYNEQFF
TRBJ2-7 TRBD2 many TRBV28 TGTGCCAGCAGTCCCAGCGTAGCGGGAGACTACGAGCAGTACTTC CASSPSVAGDYEQYF
TRBJ1-2 . few TRBV12-3/TRBV12-4 TGTGCCAGCAGTCCGGACAGCCAATATGGCTACACCTTC CASSPDSQYGYTF
TRBJ2-5 . many TRBV11-3 TGTGCCAGCAGCTTAACCCGACAGCTGGCGGATGTGACCCAGTACTTC CASSLTRQLADVTQYF
TRBJ1-5 . . TRBV19 TGTGCCAGTAGTATAGCAGCTCGGTATAGCAATCAGCCCCAGCATTTT CASSIAARYSNQPQHF
TRBJ2-5 TRBD1 . TRBV11-1 TGTGCCAGTTCCCCGGGACAGGCCCAAGAGACCCAGTACTTC CASSPGQAQETQYF
TRBJ1-1 . many TRBV6-1 TGTGCCAGCAGTGTCGTTGGTGATCCTGAAGCTTTCTTT CASSVVGDPEAFF
TRBJ2-5 . many TRBV6-1 TGTGCCAGCAGTACGGAATTGTCCGTACGAGCGACCCAGTACTTC CASSTELSVRATQYF
TRBJ2-7 . . TRBV5-1 TGCGCCAGCAGCTTGGGAACGGGACCCACCCTCGAGCAGTACTTC CASSLGTGPTLEQYF
TRBJ2-1 TRBD1 . TRBV7-9 TGTGCCAGCAGCACTGGACAGGGGGCTAATGAGCAGTTCTTC CASSTGQGANEQFF
TRBJ2-2 TRBD2 once TRBV19 TGTGCCAGTAGGGGCGGCGGGGGGTACGCCGGGGAGCTGTTTTTT CASRGGGGYAGELFF
TRBJ2-7 TRBD2 many TRBV7-9 TGTGCCAGCAGCCCGCGGACTAGCGGGAGGGACGAGCAGTACTTC CASSPRTSGRDEQYF
TRBJ2-3 TRBD2 many TRBV28 TGTGCCAGCAAATTTGACGGGAGGGCTGCAGATACGCAGTATTTT CASKFDGRAADTQYF
TRBJ1-5 . many TRBV5-1 TGCGCCAGCAGCTTAGGGGGGGGTGCTCAGCCCCAGCATTTT CASSLGGGAQPQHF
TRBJ2-1 TRBD2 many TRBV5-1 TGCGCCAGCAGCCCGGGGACTAGCGGGAGGCGGGATGAGCAGTTCTTC CASSPGTSGRRDEQFF
TRBJ1-4 . few TRBV28 TGTGCCAGCAGTTCTTTACGCCCCAATGAAAAACTGTTTTTT CASSSLRPNEKLFF
TRBJ2-7 . many TRBV30 TGTGCCTGGAGTGAACTCCACGAGCAGTACTTC CAWSELHEQYF
TRBJ1-2 . . TRBV6-6 TGTGCCAGCAGTTACTCCGGGCCCCACTATGGCTACACCTTC CASSYSGPHYGYTF
TRBJ2-7 TRBD2 . TRBV20-1 TGCAGTGCCACCTCCTTGACTAGCGGGAGCCACGAGCAGTACTTC CSATSLTSGSHEQYF
TRBJ1-2 . . TRBV18 TGTGCCAGCTCAACTGGACAGCTGGGCCGTGGGGGCTACACCTTC CASSTGQLGRGGYTF
TRBJ2-1 . . TRBV7-2 TGTGCCAGCAGCGCCTACTCGGAGTATGGCTACAATGAGCAGTTCTTC CASSAYSEYGYNEQFF
TRBJ2-1 TRBD2 . TRBV29-1 TGCAGCGTTGAAGATGTCCCGAAATCTAGCGGGAGCTTTGAGCAGTTCTTC CSVEDVPKSSGSFEQFF
TRBJ2-1 . many TRBV7-2 TGTGCCAGCAGCTTAGAGAGCACGACCAGGGGGGGGAATGAGCAGTTCTTC CASSLESTTRGGNEQFF
TRBJ2-7 . many TRBV7-2 TGTGCCAGCAGCTTAGCGGATCCCTACGAGCAGTACTTC CASSLADPYEQYF
TRBJ2-1 TRBD2 few TRBV6-1 TGTGCCAGCAGTCTCGGGGGTAGCGGGAGGATTGAGCAGTTCTTC CASSLGGSGRIEQFF
TRBJ2-1 TRBD2 many TRBV28 TGTGCCAGCAGTCCATGGACTAGCGGGAGTGTAGAGAATGAGCAGTTCTTC CASSPWTSGSVENEQFF
TRBJ1-5 TRBD1 . TRBV2 TGTGCCACCAGTCTCGAGGGACAGGGGTCGAGCAATCAGCCCCAGCATTTT CATSLEGQGSSNQPQHF
TRBJ1-2 . few TRBV3-1 TGTGCCAGCAGCCATGTCGGGGACTCGAACTATGGCTACACCTTC CASSHVGDSNYGYTF
TRBJ1-1 . many TRBV20-1 TGCAGTGCTACCACTAAAGCTTTCTTT CSATTKAFF
TRBJ2-1 . . TRBV29-1 TGCAGCGTTGTGGGGTATCAGGACAGCGGATCCTACAATGAGCAGTTCTTC CSVVGYQDSGSYNEQFF
TRBJ2-7 . few TRBV9 TGTGCCAGCAGCCCCCGACCCATGAGTGAGAACGAGCAGTACTTC CASSPRPMSENEQYF
TRBJ2-2 TRBD2 . TRBV7-3 TGTGCCAGCAGCTTAACTGGCGGGAGAACGTCCGGGGAGCTGTTTTTT CASSLTGGRTSGELFF
TRBJ2-7 . . TRBV4-1 TGCGCCAGCAGCCAAGCGGGGGACACCCGTGTCTACGAGCAGTACTTC CASSQAGDTRVYEQYF
TRBJ2-7 . few TRBV6-2/TRBV6-3 TGTGCCAGCAGTTACCCCCACGAGCAGTACTTC CASSYPHEQYF
TRBJ2-1 TRBD2 few TRBV27 TGTGCCAGCAGTTTACAGGCGGGAGGGCTAAGCGAGCAGTTCTTC CASSLQAGGLSEQFF
TRBJ2-1 TRBD2 many TRBV3-1 TGTGCCAGCAGCCAAGATCCACTAGCGGGAGGACGGGGTGAGCAGTTCTTC CASSQDPLAGGRGEQFF
TRBJ2-1 . few TRBV9 TGTGCCAGCAGCGCCTCTTCCAATGAGCAGTTCTTC CASSASSNEQFF
TRBJ1-4 TRBD1 . TRBV3-1 TGTGCCAGCAGCCAAGATACGTCCAGGGGACAGAAACTGTTTTTT CASSQDTSRGQKLFF
TRBJ2-1 . . TRBV28 TGTGCCAGCAGTTTAGCCCCCGGGTCTAATGAGCAGTTCTTC CASSLAPGSNEQFF
TRBJ1-1 . many TRBV27 TGTGCCAGCATTTCAAACACTGAAGCTTTCTTT CASISNTEAFF